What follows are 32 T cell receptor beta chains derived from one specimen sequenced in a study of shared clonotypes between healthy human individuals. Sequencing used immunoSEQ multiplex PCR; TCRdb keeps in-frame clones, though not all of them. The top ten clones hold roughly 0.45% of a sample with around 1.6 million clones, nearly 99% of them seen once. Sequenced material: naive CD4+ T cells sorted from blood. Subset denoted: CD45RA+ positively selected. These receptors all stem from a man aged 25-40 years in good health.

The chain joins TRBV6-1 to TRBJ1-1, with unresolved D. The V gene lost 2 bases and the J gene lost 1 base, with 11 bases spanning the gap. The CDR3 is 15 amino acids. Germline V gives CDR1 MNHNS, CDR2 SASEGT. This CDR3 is CASSELGRPNTEAFF. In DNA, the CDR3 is TGTGCCAGCAGTGAATTGGGCAGACCGAACACTGAAGCTTTCTTT.

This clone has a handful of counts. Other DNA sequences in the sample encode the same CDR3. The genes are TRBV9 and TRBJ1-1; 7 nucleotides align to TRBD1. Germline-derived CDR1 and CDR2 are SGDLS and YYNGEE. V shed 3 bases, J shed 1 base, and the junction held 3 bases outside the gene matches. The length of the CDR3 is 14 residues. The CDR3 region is CASSAGTANTEAFF. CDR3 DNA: TGTGCCAGCAGCGCCGGGACAGCGAACACTGAAGCTTTCTTT.

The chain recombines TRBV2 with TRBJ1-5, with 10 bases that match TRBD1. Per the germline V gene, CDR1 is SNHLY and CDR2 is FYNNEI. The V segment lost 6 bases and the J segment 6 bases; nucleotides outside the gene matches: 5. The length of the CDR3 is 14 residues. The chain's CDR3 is CASRKTGGGQPQHF. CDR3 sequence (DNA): TGTGCCAGCAGGAAGACAGGGGGCGGTCAGCCCCAGCATTTT.

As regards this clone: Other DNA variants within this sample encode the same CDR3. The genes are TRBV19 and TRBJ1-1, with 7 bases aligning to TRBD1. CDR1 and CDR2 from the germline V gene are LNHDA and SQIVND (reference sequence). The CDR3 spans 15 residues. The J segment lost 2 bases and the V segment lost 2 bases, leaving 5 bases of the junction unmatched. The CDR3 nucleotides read TGTGCCAGTAGTATAACCGGACAGGCAAACACTGAAGCTTTCTTT. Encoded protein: CASSITGQANTEAFF.

The CDR3 DNA follows: TGTGCCACCCGTCACGCAGCAACTAATGAAAAACTGTTTTTT. This sequence encodes CATRHAATNEKLFF. The chain links TRBV6-6 to TRBJ1-4; no reliable D call. There are 14 residues in the CDR3. The V gene lost 10 bases and the J gene lost 0 bases, with 12 bases spanning the gap. Germline values: CDR1 MNHNY, CDR2 SVGAGI (reference sequence).

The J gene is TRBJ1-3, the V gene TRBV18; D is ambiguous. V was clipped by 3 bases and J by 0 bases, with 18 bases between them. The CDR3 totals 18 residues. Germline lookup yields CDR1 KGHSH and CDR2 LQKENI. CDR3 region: CASSPHRLDVSSGNTIYF. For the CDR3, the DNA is TGTGCCAGCTCACCGCACCGGTTGGACGTGAGCTCTGGAAACACCATATATTTT.

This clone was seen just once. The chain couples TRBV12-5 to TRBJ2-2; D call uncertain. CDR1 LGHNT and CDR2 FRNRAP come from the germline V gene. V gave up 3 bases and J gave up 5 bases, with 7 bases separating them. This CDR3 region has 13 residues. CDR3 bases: TGTGCTAGTGGTTTAGGTTCGACCGGGGAGCTGTTTTTT. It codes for CASGLGSTGELFF.

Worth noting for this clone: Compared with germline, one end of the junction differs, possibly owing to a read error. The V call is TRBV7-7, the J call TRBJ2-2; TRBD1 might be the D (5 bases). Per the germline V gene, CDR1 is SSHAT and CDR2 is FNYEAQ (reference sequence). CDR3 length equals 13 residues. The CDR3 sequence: CASSLSGPGELFF. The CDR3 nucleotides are TGTGCTAGCAGCCTCTCAGGGCCCGGGGAGCTGTTTTTT.

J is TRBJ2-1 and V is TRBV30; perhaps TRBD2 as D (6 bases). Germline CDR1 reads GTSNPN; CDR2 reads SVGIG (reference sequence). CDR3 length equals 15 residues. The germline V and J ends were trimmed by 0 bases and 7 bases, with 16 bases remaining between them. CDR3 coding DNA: TGTGCCTGGAGTGTACGCCGGCGGGCGGGGAATGAGCAGTTCTTC. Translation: CAWSVRRRAGNEQFF.

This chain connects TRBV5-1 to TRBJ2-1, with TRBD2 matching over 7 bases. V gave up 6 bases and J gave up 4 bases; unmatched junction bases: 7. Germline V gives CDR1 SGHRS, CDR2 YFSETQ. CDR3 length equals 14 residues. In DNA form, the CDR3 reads TGCGCCAGCACGGGCGGGAGATGGTACAATGAGCAGTTCTTC. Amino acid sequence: CASTGGRWYNEQFF.

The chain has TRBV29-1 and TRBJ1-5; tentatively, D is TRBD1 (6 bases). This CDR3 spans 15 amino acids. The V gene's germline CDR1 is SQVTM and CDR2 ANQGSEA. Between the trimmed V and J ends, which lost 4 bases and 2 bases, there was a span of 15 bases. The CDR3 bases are TGCAGCGTTGTCTTGGGGGCATTGGGCAATCAGCCCCAGCATTTT. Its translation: CSVVLGALGNQPQHF.

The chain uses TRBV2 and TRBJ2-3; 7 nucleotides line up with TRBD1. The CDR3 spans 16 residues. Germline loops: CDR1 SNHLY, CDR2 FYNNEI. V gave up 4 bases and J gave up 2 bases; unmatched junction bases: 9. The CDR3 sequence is CASSGGTDPSTDTQYF. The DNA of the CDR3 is TGTGCCAGCAGTGGGGGGACAGACCCATCCACAGATACGCAGTATTTT.

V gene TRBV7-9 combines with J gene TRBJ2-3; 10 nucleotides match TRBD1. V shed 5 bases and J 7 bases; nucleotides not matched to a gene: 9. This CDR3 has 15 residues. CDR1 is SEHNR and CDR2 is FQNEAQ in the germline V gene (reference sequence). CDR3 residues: CASSLRDRGSNTQYF. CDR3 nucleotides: TGTGCCAGCAGCCTACGGGACAGGGGTTCTAATACGCAGTATTTT.

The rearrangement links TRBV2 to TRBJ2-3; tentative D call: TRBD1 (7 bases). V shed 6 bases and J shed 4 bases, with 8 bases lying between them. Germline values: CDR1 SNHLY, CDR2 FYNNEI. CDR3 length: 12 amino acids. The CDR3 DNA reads TGTGCCAGCAGCAGGGGGGCAGATACGCAGTATTTT. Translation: CASSRGADTQYF.

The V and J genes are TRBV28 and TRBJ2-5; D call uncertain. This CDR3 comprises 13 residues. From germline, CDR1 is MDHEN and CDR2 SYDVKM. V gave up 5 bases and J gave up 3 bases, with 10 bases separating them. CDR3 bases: TGTGCCAGCAGTCCTTGGAGCAAAGAGACCCAGTACTTC. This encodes CASSPWSKETQYF.

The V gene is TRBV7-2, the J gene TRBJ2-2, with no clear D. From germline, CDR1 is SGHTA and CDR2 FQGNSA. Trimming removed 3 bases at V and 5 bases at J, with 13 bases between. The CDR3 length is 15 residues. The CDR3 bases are TGTGCCAGCAGCTTTAGCACGATTCTTACCGGGGAGCTGTTTTTT. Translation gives CASSFSTILTGELFF.

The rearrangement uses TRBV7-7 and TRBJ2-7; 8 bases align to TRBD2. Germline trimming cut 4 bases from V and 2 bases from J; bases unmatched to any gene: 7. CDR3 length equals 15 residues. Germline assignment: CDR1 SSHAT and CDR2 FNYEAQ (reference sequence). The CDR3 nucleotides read TGTGCCAGCAGCTACCCTAGCGGGCTAGCCTACGAGCAGTACTTC. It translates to CASSYPSGLAYEQYF.

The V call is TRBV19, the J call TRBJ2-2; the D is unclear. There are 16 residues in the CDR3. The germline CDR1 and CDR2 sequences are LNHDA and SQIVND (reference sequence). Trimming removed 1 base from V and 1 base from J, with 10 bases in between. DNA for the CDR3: TGTGCCAGTAGTATAGGACCAAATGGGAACACCGGGGAGCTGTTTTTT. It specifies CASSIGPNGNTGELFF.

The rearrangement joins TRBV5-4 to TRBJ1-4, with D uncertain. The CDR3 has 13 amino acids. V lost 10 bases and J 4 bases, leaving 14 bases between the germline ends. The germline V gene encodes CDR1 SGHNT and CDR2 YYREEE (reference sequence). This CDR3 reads CAWNREGNEKLFF. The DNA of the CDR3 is TGTGCCTGGAACCGGGAGGGTAATGAAAAACTGTTTTTT.

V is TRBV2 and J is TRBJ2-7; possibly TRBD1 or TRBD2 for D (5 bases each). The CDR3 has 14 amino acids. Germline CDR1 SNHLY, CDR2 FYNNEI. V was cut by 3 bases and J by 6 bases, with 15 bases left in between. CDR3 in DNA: TGTGCCAGCAGTGAGAACCGGGGCCCCTTCGAGCAGTACTTC. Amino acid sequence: CASSENRGPFEQYF.

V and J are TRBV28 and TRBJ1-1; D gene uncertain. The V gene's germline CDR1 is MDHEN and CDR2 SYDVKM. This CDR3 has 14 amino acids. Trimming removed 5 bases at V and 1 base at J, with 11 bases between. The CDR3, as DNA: TGTGCCAGCAGTCTAGTTGCTGGGAACACTGAAGCTTTCTTT. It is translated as CASSLVAGNTEAFF.

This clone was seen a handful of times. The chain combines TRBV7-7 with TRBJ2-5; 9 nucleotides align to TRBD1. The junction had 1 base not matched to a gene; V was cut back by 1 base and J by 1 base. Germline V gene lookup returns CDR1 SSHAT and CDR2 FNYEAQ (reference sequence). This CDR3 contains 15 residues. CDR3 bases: TGTGCCAGCAGCTTAGGGGACAGGGTCCAAGAGACCCAGTACTTC. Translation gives CASSLGDRVQETQYF.

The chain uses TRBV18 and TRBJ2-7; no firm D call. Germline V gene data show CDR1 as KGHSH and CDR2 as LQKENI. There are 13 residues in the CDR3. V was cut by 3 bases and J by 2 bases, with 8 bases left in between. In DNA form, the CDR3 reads TGTGCCAGCTCACCCTTCGGTGCCTACGAGCAGTACTTC. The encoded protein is CASSPFGAYEQYF. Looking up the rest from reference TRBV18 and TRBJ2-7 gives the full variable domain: NAGVMQNPRHLVRRRGQEARLRCSPMKGHSHVYWYRQLPEEGLKFMVYLQKENIIDESGMPKERFSAEFPKEGPSILRIQQVVRGDSAAYFCASSPFGAYEQYFGPGTRLTVT.

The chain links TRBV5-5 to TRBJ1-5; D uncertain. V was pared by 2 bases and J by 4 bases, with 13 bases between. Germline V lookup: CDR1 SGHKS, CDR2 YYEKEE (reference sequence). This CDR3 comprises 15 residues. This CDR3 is CASSLLMGMNQPQHF. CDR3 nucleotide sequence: TGTGCCAGCAGCTTATTAATGGGGATGAATCAGCCCCAGCATTTT.

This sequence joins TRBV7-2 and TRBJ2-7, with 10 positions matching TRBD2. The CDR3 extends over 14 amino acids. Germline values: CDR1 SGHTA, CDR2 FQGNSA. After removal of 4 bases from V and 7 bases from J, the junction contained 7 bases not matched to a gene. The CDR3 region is CASSSLAGVKEQYF. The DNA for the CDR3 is TGTGCCAGCAGCTCTCTAGCGGGAGTTAAAGAGCAGTACTTC. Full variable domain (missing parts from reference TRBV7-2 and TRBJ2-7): GAGVSQSPSNKVTEKGKDVELRCDPISGHTALYWYRQSLGQGLEFLIYFQGNSAPDKSGLPSDRFSAERTGGSVSTLTIQRTQQEDSAVYLCASSSLAGVKEQYFGPGTRLTVT.

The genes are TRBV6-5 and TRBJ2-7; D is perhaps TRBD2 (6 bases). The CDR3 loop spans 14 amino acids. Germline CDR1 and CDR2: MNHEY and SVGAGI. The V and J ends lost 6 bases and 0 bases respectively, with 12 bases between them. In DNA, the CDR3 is TGTGCCAGCAGCCCCCGGGGGACCTCCTACGAGCAGTACTTC. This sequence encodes CASSPRGTSYEQYF.

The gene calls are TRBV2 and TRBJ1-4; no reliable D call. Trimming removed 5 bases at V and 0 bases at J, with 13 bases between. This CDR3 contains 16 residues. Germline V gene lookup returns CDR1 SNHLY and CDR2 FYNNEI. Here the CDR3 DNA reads TGTGCCAGCAGTCCCCAAGCGGGCGCAACTAATGAAAAACTGTTTTTT. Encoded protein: CASSPQAGATNEKLFF.

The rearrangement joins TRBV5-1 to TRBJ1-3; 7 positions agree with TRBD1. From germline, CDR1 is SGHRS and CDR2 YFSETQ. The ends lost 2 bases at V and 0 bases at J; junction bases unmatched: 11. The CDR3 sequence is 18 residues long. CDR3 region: CASSFGSNRGFSGNTIYF. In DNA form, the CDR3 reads TGCGCCAGCAGCTTTGGATCCAACAGGGGATTCTCTGGAAACACCATATATTTT.

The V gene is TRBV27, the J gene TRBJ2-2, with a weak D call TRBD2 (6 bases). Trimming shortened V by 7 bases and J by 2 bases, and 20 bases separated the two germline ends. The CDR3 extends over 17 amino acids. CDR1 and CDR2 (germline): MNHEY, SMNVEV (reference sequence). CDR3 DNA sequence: TGTGCCAGCACCCTCATGGCGGGAATACCCAACACCGGGGAGCTGTTTTTT. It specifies CASTLMAGIPNTGELFF.

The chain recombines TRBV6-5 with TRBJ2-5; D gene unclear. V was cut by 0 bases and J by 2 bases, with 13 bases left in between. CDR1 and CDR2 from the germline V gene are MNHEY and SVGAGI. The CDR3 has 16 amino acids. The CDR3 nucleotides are TGTGCCAGCAGTTACTCGACAACACCCGCGCAAGAGACCCAGTACTTC. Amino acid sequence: CASSYSTTPAQETQYF.

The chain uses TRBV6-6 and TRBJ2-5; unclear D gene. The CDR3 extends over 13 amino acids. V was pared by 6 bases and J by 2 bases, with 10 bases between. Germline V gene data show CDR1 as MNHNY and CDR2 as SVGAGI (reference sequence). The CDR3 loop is CASRGTAQETQYF. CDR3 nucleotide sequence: TGTGCCAGCAGGGGAACAGCACAAGAGACCCAGTACTTC.

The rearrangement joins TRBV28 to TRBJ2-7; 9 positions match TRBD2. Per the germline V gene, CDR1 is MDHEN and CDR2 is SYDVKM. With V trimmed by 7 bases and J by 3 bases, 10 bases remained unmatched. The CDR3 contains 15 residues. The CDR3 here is CASNPTSGTFYEQYF. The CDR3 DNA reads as TGTGCCAGCAACCCGACTAGCGGAACCTTCTACGAGCAGTACTTC.